Shown below are 22 T cell receptor beta chains from a single sample sequenced in a study of control samples from healthy donors and cancer patients. Libraries were prepared by immunoSEQ multiplex PCR; TCRdb keeps only in-frame clonotypes and omits some of them. The data show some 130,000 clones, 75% to 95% seen once. Sequencing used blood. These receptors were collected from a man between 18 and 29 years old in good health.

The sample holds one count of this clone. The chain has TRBV2 and TRBJ2-5; weak D call: TRBD1 (5 bases). Germline values: CDR1 SNHLY, CDR2 FYNNEI. Trimming cost V 6 bases and J 1 base, with 9 bases left between them. CDR3 length: 13 amino acids. The CDR3 protein is CASRGDSQETQYF. For the CDR3, the DNA is TGTGCCAGCAGAGGGGATTCCCAAGAGACCCAGTACTTC. The full variable domain, completed using reference TRBV2 and TRBJ2-5, is EPEVTQTPSHQVTQMGQEVILRCVPISNHLYFYWYRQILGQKVEFLVSFYNNEISEKSEIFDDQFSVERPDGSNFTLKIRSTKLEDSAMYFCASRGDSQETQYFGPGTRLLVL.

V and J are TRBV2 and TRBJ2-1; 9 bases agree with TRBD1. Germline V gene sequence: CDR1 SNHLY, CDR2 FYNNEI. The CDR3 is 15 residues long. V was clipped by 6 bases and J by 7 bases; unmatched bases: 10. The CDR3 region is CASSTLQGARNEQFF. CDR3 nucleotides: TGTGCCAGCAGCACCCTACAGGGGGCGCGGAATGAGCAGTTCTTC.

This rearrangement joins TRBV24-1 to TRBJ2-3; weak D call: TRBD1 (6 bases). Trimming shortened V by 1 base and J by 5 bases, and 21 bases separated the two germline ends. The length of the CDR3 is 18 residues. CDR1 is KGHDR, CDR2 SFDVKD, per germline. The DNA for the CDR3 is TGTGCCACCAGTGATTTCGGCCGGCGGCAGGGGTTGGGAGATACGCAGTATTTT. It yields the protein CATSDFGRRQGLGDTQYF.

The chain employs TRBV2 and TRBJ1-1, with 7 positions matching TRBD1. Germline values: CDR1 SNHLY, CDR2 FYNNEI. V gave up 8 bases and J gave up 1 base; unmatched junction bases: 7. There are 14 residues in the CDR3. DNA of the CDR3: TGTGCCAGCGGGACAGTGAATGCGAACACTGAAGCTTTCTTT. Protein sequence: CASGTVNANTEAFF.

The chain combines TRBV27 with TRBJ2-3; D uncertain. Trimming shortened V by 5 bases and J by 2 bases, and 14 bases separated the two germline ends. The length of the CDR3 is 15 residues. Germline CDR1 is MNHEY and CDR2 is SMNVEV (reference sequence). For the CDR3, the DNA is TGTGCCAGCAGTACGCTCTCCTTCCTCACAGATACGCAGTATTTT. Translated, it gives CASSTLSFLTDTQYF.

The rearrangement links TRBV2 to TRBJ2-2, with D unresolved. There are 12 residues in the CDR3. Germline CDR1 and CDR2: SNHLY and FYNNEI. V was shortened by 3 bases and J by 9 bases, with 8 bases between the two germline ends. In DNA form, the CDR3 reads TGTGCCAGCAGTGATGAGAGAAGGGAGCTGTTTTTT. It yields the protein CASSDERRELFF.

The rearrangement links TRBV19 to TRBJ1-1; TRBD1 matches at 8 bases. V dropped 5 bases and J dropped 4; count of bases not matched to a gene: 3. CDR1 is LNHDA, CDR2 SQIVND, per germline (reference sequence). There are 13 residues in the CDR3. The CDR3 DNA reads as TGTGCCAGTAGTTTACAGGGGGGCACTGAAGCTTTCTTT. The encoded protein is CASSLQGGTEAFF. Full variable domain (rest looked up from reference TRBV19 and TRBJ1-1): DGGITQSPKYLFRKEGQNVTLSCEQNLNHDAMYWYRQDPGQGLRLIYYSQIVNDFQKGDIAEGYSVSREKKESFPLTVTSAQKNPTAFYLCASSLQGGTEAFFGQGTRLTVV.

This clone was recorded once. The rearrangement uses TRBV6-6 and TRBJ2-7; D possibly corresponds to TRBD2 (6 bases). The ends were cut back, 2 bases at V and 0 bases at J, with 11 bases in the middle. CDR1 and CDR2 (germline): MNHNY, SVGAGI (reference sequence). There are 15 residues in the CDR3. CDR3 DNA: TGTGCCAGCAGTTACCGGGACGGGAGCTCCTACGAGCAGTACGTC. It specifies CASSYRDGSSYEQYV.

With respect to this clone: One end of the junction does not line up with germline, which may come from a read error. This rearrangement joins TRBV7-9 to TRBJ1-2; D unresolved. Germline assignment: CDR1 SEHNR and CDR2 FQNEAQ (reference sequence). The CDR3 sequence is 12 residues long. The CDR3 loop is CASSPGERWFIF. The CDR3 DNA reads as TGTGCCAGCAGCCCGGGTGAGCGCTGGTTTATCTTC. Combining the CDR3 with reference TRBV7-9 and TRBJ1-2 gives the whole variable domain DTGVSQNPRHKITKRGQNVTFRCDPISEHNRLYWYRQTLGQGPEFLTYFQNEAQLEKSRLLSDRFSAERPKGSFSTLEIQRTEQGDSAMYLCASSPGERWFIFGSGTRLTVV.

The genes are TRBV20-1 and TRBJ1-2; D is undetermined. The V end was cut by 6 bases, the J end by 3 bases, with 5 bases between. The V gene's germline CDR1 is DFQATT and CDR2 SNEGSKA (reference sequence). This CDR3 is built from 10 residues. CDR3 region: CSANDYGYTF. Here the CDR3 DNA reads TGCAGTGCAAACGACTATGGCTACACCTTC.

V and J are TRBV19 and TRBJ1-1, with TRBD1 matching over 7 bases. The CDR3 covers 13 residues. V gave up 3 bases and J gave up 6 bases; unmatched junction bases: 4. The V gene's germline CDR1 is LNHDA and CDR2 SQIVND (reference sequence). CDR3 nucleotides: TGTGCCAGTAGTATGGGGCAGGGGGCTGAAGCTTTCTTT. Its protein is CASSMGQGAEAFF. Combining the CDR3 with reference TRBV19 and TRBJ1-1 gives the whole variable domain DGGITQSPKYLFRKEGQNVTLSCEQNLNHDAMYWYRQDPGQGLRLIYYSQIVNDFQKGDIAEGYSVSREKKESFPLTVTSAQKNPTAFYLCASSMGQGAEAFFGQGTRLTVV.

This clone appeared a single time. This chain links TRBV9 with TRBJ2-7; 12 nucleotides agree with TRBD2. CDR3 length: 15 residues. Germline lookup yields CDR1 SGDLS and CDR2 YYNGEE. V lost 4 bases to trimming and J lost 2 bases; unmatched junction nucleotides: 4. The CDR3 region has the DNA TGTGCCAGCAGCTCGACTAGCGGGGGCACCTACGAGCAGTACTTC. This codes for CASSSTSGGTYEQYF.

The chain uses TRBV7-9 and TRBJ1-2; D uncertain. Germline assignment: CDR1 SEHNR and CDR2 FQNEAQ (reference sequence). This CDR3 is 15 amino acids long. Trimming removed 1 base at V and 0 bases at J, with 9 bases between. CDR3 region: CASSLGAPTNYGYTF. CDR3 sequence (DNA): TGTGCCAGCAGCTTAGGCGCACCTACTAACTATGGCTACACCTTC.

The chain combines TRBV3-1 (or the pseudogene TRBV3-2) with TRBJ1-3, with unresolved D. The germline CDR1 and CDR2 sequences are LGHDT and YNNKEL (reference sequence). This CDR3 spans 13 amino acids. V gave up 10 bases and J gave up 0 bases, with 10 bases separating them. This CDR3 is CATKGSSGNTIYF. CDR3 nucleotide sequence: TGTGCCACCAAAGGAAGCTCTGGAAACACCATATATTTT.

V and J are TRBV9 and TRBJ2-3; perhaps TRBD1 as D (5 bases). This CDR3 spans 15 amino acids. Germline CDR1 SGDLS, CDR2 YYNGEE. V was clipped by 0 bases and J by 0 bases, with 8 bases between them. In DNA form, the CDR3 reads TGTGCCAGCAGCGTAGAAGGGGCTAGCACAGATACGCAGTATTTT. Residues: CASSVEGASTDTQYF.

The chain is built from TRBV5-4 and TRBJ1-2; TRBD1 is a possible D gene (6 bases). Trimming took 2 bases from V and 7 from J, leaving 15 bases between them. This CDR3 is built from 14 residues. In germline, CDR1 is SGHNT, CDR2 YYREEE (reference sequence). The CDR3 sequence is CASSFGLGASGYTF. In DNA form, the CDR3 reads TGTGCCAGCAGCTTTGGACTGGGGGCGTCTGGCTACACCTTC. Using reference TRBV5-4 and TRBJ1-2 for the parts outside the CDR3, the full variable domain is ETGVTQSPTHLIKTRGQQVTLRCSSQSGHNTVSWYQQALGQGPQFIFQYYREEENGRGNFPPRFSGLQFPNYSSELNVNALELDDSALYLCASSFGLGASGYTFGSGTRLTVV.

The chain combines TRBV18 with TRBJ2-7; 8 bases map to TRBD1. The junction had 5 bases not matched to a gene; V was cut back by 4 bases and J by 3 bases. From germline, CDR1 is KGHSH and CDR2 LQKENI. This CDR3 is 14 amino acids long. The CDR3 coding sequence is TGTGCCAGCTCACAGGGGACAGGAGACTACGAGCAGTACGTC. Protein product: CASSQGTGDYEQYV.

The V call is TRBV5-1, the J call TRBJ2-1; no clear D gene. The V end was cut by 0 bases, the J end by 7 bases, with 11 bases between. CDR3 length equals 14 residues. CDR1 is SGHRS, CDR2 YFSETQ, per germline. In DNA form, the CDR3 reads TGCGCCAGCAGCTTGGCCGGGTCTATTAATGAGCAGTTCTTC. This sequence encodes CASSLAGSINEQFF.

The chain carries TRBV28 and TRBJ1-5; no definite D call. The germline V and J ends were trimmed by 7 bases and 4 bases, with 11 bases remaining between them. The CDR3 covers 13 residues. CDR1 is MDHEN and CDR2 is SYDVKM in the germline V gene. The CDR3 here is CASISRGNQPQHF. CDR3 bases: TGTGCCAGCATCTCCCGGGGAAATCAGCCCCAGCATTTT.

The rearrangement joins TRBV19 to TRBJ1-5; tentatively, D is TRBD1 (6 bases). Germline loops: CDR1 LNHDA, CDR2 SQIVND (reference sequence). V was shortened by 3 bases and J by 3 bases, with 9 bases between the two germline ends. The CDR3 is 14 residues long. The CDR3 spells CASSMGDNNQPQHF. CDR3 bases: TGTGCCAGTAGTATGGGGGACAACAATCAGCCCCAGCATTTT.

The CDR3 sequence: CASRQGASYEQYF. CDR3 in DNA: TGCGCCAGCAGACAGGGGGCTTCCTACGAGCAGTACTTC. The chain has TRBV5-1 and TRBJ2-7, with TRBD1 matching over 9 bases. Germline loops: CDR1 SGHRS, CDR2 YFSETQ. The length of the CDR3 is 13 residues. Unmatched junction bases numbered 1, after V lost 5 bases and J lost 1 base.

V is TRBV3-1 (or the pseudogene TRBV3-2) and J is TRBJ1-2, with no clear D. Germline V CDR1 and CDR2: LGHDT, YNNKEL (reference sequence). Trimming removed 0 bases at V and 0 bases at J, with 8 bases between. The CDR3 is 15 amino acids. The CDR3 protein is CASSQDQRANYGYTF. As DNA, the CDR3 is TGTGCCAGCAGCCAAGATCAGAGAGCTAACTATGGCTACACCTTC.